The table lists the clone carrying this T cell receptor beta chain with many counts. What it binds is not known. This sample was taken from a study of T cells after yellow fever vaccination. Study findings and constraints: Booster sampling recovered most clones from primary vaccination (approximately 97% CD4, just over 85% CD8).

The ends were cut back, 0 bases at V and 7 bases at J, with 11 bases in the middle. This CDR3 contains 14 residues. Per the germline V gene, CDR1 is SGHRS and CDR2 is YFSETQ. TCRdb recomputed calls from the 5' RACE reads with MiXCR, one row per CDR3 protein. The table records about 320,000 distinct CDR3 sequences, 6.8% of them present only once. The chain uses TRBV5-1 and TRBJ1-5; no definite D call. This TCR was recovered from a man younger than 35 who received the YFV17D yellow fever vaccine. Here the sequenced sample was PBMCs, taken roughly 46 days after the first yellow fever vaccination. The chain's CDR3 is CASSLDALSQPQHF. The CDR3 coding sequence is TGCGCCAGCAGCTTGGATGCCCTTAGCCAGCCCCAGCATTTT. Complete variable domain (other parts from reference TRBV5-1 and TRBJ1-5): KAGVTQTPRYLIKTRGQQVTLSCSPISGHRSVSWYQQTPGQGLQFLFEYFSETQRNKGNFPGRFSGRQFSNSRSEMNVSTLELGDSALYLCASSLDALSQPQHFGDGTRLSIL.